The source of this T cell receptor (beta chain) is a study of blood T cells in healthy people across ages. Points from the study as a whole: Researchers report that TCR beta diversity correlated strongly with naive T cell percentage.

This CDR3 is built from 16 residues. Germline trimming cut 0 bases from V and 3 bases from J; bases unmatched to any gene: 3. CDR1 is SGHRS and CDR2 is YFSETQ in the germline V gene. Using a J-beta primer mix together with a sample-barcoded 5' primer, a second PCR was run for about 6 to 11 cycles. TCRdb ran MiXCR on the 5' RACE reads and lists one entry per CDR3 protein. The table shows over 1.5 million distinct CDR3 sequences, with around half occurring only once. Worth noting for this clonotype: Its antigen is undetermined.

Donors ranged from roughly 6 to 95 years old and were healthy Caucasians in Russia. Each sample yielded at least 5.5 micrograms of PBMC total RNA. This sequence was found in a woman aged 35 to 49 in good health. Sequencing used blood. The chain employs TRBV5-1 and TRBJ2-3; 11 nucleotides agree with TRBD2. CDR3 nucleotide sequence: TGCGCCAGCAGCTTGGATCCTAGCGGGGGGACAGATACGCAGTATTTT. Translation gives CASSLDPSGGTDTQYF.